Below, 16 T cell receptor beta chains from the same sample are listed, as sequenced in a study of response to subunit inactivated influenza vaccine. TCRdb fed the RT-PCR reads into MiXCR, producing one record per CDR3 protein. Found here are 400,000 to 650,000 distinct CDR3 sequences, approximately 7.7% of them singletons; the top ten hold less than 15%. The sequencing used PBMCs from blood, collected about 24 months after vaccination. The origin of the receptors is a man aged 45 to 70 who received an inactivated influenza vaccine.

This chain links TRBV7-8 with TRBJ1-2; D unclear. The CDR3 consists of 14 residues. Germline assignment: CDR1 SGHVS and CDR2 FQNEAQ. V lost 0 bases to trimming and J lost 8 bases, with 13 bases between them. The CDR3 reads CASSLATVSGGYTF. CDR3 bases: TGTGCCAGCAGCTTAGCCACGGTATCGGGGGGCTACACCTTC.

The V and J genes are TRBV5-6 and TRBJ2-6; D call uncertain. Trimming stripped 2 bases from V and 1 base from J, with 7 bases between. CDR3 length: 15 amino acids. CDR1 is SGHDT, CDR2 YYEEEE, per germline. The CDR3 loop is CASSFKVSGANVLTF. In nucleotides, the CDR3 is TGTGCCAGCAGCTTTAAGGTTTCTGGGGCCAACGTCCTGACTTTC.

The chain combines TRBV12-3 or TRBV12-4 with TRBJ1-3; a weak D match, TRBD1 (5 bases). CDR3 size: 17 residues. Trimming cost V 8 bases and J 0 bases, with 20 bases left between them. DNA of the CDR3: TGTGCCAGCTCTCCATTGGGGCTTGGGGCCTCTGGAAACACCATATATTTT. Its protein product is CASSPLGLGASGNTIYF.

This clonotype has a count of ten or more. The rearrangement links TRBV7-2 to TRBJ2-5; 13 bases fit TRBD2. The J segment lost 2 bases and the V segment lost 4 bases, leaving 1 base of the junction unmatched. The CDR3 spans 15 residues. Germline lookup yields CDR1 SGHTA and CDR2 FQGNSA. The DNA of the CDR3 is TGTGCCAGCAGCTCGGGACTAGCGGGGCAAGAGACCCAGTACTTC. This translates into CASSSGLAGQETQYF.

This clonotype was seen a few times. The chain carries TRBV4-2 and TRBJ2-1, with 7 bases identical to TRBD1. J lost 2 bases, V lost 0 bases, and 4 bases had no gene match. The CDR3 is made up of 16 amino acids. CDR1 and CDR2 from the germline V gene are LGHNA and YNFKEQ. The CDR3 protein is CASSQDQGDPYNEQFF. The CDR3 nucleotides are TGTGCCAGCAGCCAAGATCAGGGGGACCCCTACAATGAGCAGTTCTTC.

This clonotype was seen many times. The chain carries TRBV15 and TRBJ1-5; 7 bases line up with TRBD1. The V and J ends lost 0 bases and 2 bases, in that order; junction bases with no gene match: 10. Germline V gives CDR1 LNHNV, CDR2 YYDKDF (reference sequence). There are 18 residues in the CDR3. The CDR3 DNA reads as TGTGCCACCAGCAGAGATCTGACAGGGCAGCGCGGCAATCAGCCCCAGCATTTT. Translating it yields CATSRDLTGQRGNQPQHF.

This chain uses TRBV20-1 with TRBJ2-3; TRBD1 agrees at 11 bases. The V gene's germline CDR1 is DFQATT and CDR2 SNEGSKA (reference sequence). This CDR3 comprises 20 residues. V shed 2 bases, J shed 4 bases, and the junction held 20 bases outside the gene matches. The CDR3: CSARSHGTGGAGASADTQYF. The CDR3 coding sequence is TGCAGTGCTAGATCCCACGGGACAGGGGGGGCGGGGGCCTCCGCAGATACGCAGTATTTT.

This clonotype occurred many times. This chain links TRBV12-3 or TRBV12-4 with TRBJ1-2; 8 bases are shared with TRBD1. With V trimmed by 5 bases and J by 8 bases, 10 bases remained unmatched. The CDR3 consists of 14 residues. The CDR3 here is CASSARTGLGGYTF. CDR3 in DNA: TGTGCCAGCAGTGCCCGGACAGGGCTGGGCGGCTACACCTTC.

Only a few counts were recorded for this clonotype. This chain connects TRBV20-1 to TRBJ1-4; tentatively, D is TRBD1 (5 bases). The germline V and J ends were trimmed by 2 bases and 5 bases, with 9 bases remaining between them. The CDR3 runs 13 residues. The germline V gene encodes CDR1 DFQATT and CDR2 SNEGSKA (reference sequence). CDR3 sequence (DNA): TGCAGTGCTAGATACGGGGCGAATGAAAAACTGTTTTTT. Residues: CSARYGANEKLFF.

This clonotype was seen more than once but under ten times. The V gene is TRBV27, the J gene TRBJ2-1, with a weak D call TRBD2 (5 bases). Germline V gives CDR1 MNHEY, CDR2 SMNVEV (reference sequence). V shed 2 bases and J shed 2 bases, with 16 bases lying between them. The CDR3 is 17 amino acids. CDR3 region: CASSLPSSRRTYNEQFF. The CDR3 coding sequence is TGTGCCAGCAGTTTACCCTCTAGCCGACGAACCTACAATGAGCAGTTCTTC.

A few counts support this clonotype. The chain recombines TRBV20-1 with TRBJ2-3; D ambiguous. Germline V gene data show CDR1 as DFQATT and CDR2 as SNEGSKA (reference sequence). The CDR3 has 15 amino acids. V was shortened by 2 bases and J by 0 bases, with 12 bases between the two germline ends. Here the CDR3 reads CSARRAQESTDTQYF. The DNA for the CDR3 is TGCAGTGCTAGACGTGCCCAAGAGAGCACAGATACGCAGTATTTT.

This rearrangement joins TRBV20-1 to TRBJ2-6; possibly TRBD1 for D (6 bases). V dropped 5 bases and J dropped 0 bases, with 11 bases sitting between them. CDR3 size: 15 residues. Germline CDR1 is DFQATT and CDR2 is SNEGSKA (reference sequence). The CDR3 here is CSALRQDSGANVLTF. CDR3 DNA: TGCAGTGCTTTGAGACAGGACTCTGGGGCCAACGTCCTGACTTTC.

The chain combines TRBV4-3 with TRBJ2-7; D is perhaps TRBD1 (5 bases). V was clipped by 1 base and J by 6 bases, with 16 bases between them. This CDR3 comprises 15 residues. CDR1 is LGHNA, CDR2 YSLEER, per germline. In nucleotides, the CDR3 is TGCGCCAGCAGCCAAGGCAGGGTAACCGTCCGCGAGCAGTACTTC. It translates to CASSQGRVTVREQYF.

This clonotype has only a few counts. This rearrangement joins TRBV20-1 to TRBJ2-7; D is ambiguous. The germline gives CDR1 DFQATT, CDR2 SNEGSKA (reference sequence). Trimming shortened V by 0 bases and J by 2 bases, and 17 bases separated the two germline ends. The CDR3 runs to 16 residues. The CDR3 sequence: CSARDLARPPTYEQYF. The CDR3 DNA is TGCAGTGCTAGAGATTTGGCGAGGCCCCCTACCTACGAGCAGTACTTC.

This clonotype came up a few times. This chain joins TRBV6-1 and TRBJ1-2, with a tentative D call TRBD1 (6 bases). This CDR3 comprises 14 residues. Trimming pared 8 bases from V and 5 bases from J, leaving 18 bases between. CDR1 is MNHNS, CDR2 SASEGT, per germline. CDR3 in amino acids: CASVGAGGAYGYTF. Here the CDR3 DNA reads TGTGCCAGCGTAGGGGCGGGGGGCGCGTATGGCTACACCTTC.

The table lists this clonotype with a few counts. CDR3 in amino acids: CATSDSGQGNTGELFF. Here the CDR3 DNA reads TGTGCCACCAGTGACTCGGGACAGGGGAACACCGGGGAGCTGTTTTTT. The chain has TRBV24-1 and TRBJ2-2; TRBD1 aligns across 9 bases. The CDR3 is 16 residues long. Germline values: CDR1 KGHDR, CDR2 SFDVKD. V trimming: 4 bases; J trimming: 1 base; junction bases outside the gene matches: 3.